This TCR beta chain appears in the sequencing data of a study of T-cell memory formation after mild COVID-19. This clonotype occurred a few times. Each CDR3 protein is one row after TCRdb ran MiXCR on the 5' RACE reads. The sample yields approximately 50,000 distinct CDR3 sequences, around 10% seen once. Sequenced: PBMCs or a T cell subset sorted from them (not recorded which). The receptor comes from a man aged 18 to 29 who had mild COVID-19 (a few samples of this study predate the infection). Cell type and time point are not known.

In DNA form, the CDR3 reads TGTGCCAGCAGCAGGACCGTCCCAGATACGCAGTATTTT. Protein: CASSRTVPDTQYF. The J gene is TRBJ2-3, the V gene TRBV13; D call uncertain. From germline, CDR1 is PRHDT and CDR2 FYEKMQ (reference sequence). Trimming shortened V by 5 bases and J by 4 bases, and 10 bases separated the two germline ends. The CDR3 has 13 residues.